Detailed here is one TCR beta chain. The V and J ends lost 0 bases and 0 bases respectively, with 6 bases between them. Germline V gene sequence: CDR1 LGHDT, CDR2 YNNKEL (reference sequence). The CDR3 length is 16 residues. With a J-beta primer mix and a sample-barcoded 5' primer, a second PCR ran 7 to 11 cycles. One entry per CDR3 protein, called by TCRdb with MiXCR from the 5' RACE reads. Of approximately 760,000 distinct CDR3 sequences listed, 20% to 25% were seen once; the top ten hold 9.4%. This specimen belongs to a study of blood T cells in healthy people across ages. The same specimen was also included in a second study, on T cells of mothers and their children.

The chain combines TRBV3-1 with TRBJ2-6, with D unclear. This clonotype originated in a boy aged 5-17 years in good health. Sequenced: blood. CDR3 region: CASSQDRFSGANVLTF. CDR3 nucleotide sequence: TGTGCCAGCAGCCAAGACAGGTTCTCTGGGGCCAACGTCCTGACTTTC.